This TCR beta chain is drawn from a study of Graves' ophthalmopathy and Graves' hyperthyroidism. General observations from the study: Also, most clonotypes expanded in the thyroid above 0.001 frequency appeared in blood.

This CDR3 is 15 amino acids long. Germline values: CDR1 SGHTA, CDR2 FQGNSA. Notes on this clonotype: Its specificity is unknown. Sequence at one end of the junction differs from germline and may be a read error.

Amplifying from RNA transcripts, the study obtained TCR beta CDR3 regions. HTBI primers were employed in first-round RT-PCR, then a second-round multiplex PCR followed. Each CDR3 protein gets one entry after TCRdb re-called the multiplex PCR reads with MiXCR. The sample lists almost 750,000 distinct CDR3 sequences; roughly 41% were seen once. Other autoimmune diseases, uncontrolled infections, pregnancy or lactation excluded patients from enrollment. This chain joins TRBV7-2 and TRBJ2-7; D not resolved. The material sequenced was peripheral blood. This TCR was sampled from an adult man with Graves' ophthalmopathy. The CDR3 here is CASSYSGEGPYKQYF. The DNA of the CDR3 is TGTGCCAGCAGTTACTCTGGGGAAGGACCCTACAAGCAGTACTTC.